Presented here are 17 T cell receptor beta chains from one specimen sequenced in a study of blood T cells in healthy people across ages. For the second PCR, which ran for 7 to 11 cycles, a sample-barcoded 5' primer and a J-beta primer mix were used. TCRdb re-called the 5' RACE reads through MiXCR, storing one row per CDR3 protein. The sample lists some 1.1 million distinct CDR3 sequences, under 40% occurring once. Sequenced material: blood. These receptors originate from a man aged 18-30 years in good health.

This sequence joins TRBV4-1 and TRBJ2-5; TRBD1 agrees at 7 bases. J was trimmed by 3 bases and V by 3 bases; bases with no gene match: 10. The CDR3 has 16 residues. The germline V gene has CDR1 MGHRA and CDR2 YSYEKL. CDR3: CASSQVFRDSKETQYF. In DNA form, the CDR3 reads TGCGCCAGCAGCCAGGTCTTCCGGGACAGCAAAGAGACCCAGTACTTC.

The chain couples TRBV5-1 to TRBJ2-1; tentative D call: TRBD1 (6 bases). The CDR3 is made up of 15 amino acids. Trimming cost V 7 bases and J 0 bases, with 14 bases left between them. Germline V gene lookup returns CDR1 SGHRS and CDR2 YFSETQ. CDR3 loop: CASGPGQPSYNEQFF. CDR3 nucleotide sequence: TGCGCCAGCGGCCCCGGACAGCCCTCCTACAATGAGCAGTTCTTC.

The rearrangement joins TRBV20-1 to TRBJ1-2; D is possibly TRBD1 (6 bases). CDR1 is DFQATT, CDR2 SNEGSKA, per germline (reference sequence). The CDR3 spans 12 residues. The V and J ends lost 5 bases and 4 bases respectively, with 11 bases between them. CDR3 sequence reads: CSAFDRSYGYTF. CDR3 nucleotide sequence: TGCAGTGCTTTTGACAGGAGCTATGGCTACACCTTC.

The chain uses TRBV6-2 or TRBV6-3 and TRBJ1-2, with a weak D call TRBD1 (5 bases). This CDR3 has 13 amino acids. Per the germline V gene, CDR1 is MNHEY and CDR2 is SVGEGT. Trimming shortened V by 8 bases and J by 8 bases, and 18 bases separated the two germline ends. The CDR3 sequence: CASGRGLSGGYTF. The CDR3 nucleotides read TGTGCCAGCGGACGGGGACTTTCGGGAGGCTACACCTTC.

The genes are TRBV14 and TRBJ2-2; unclear D gene. The CDR3 has 13 residues. Germline V gives CDR1 SGHDN, CDR2 FVKESK. Trimming removed 5 bases from V and 7 bases from J, with 11 bases in between. CDR3 sequence: CASSKQAIGELFF. CDR3 nucleotide sequence: TGTGCCAGCAGCAAGCAGGCCATCGGGGAGCTGTTTTTT.

This clonotype was found many times. The junction departs from the called germline gene at one end, perhaps through a read error. The V call is TRBV7-2, the J call TRBJ2-3; the D call may be TRBD1 or TRBD2 (6 bases each). The germline gives CDR1 SGHTA, CDR2 FQGNSA. The CDR3 consists of 15 residues. The DNA of the CDR3 is TGTGCCAGCAGTTTAGGGGGGCGAAACACAGATACGCAGTATTTT. Its translation is CASSLGGRNTDTQYF. Drawing the rest from reference TRBV7-2 and TRBJ2-3, the complete variable domain is GAGVSQSPSNKVTEKGKDVELRCDPISGHTALYWYRQSLGQGLEFLIYFQGNSAPDKSGLPSDRFSAERTGGSVSTLTIQRTQQEDSAVYLCASSLGGRNTDTQYFGPGTRLTVL.

This rearrangement joins TRBV7-9 to TRBJ2-1, with D unclear. Germline loops: CDR1 SEHNR, CDR2 FQNEAQ (reference sequence). The CDR3 has 12 amino acids. Trimming removed 1 base from V and 12 bases from J, with 10 bases in between. CDR3 bases: TGTGCCAGCAGCTTAGAAGGGTTGGGGCAGTTCTTC. It encodes CASSLEGLGQFF.

The J gene is TRBJ2-2, the V gene TRBV4-2, with D unclear. This CDR3 spans 12 amino acids. Deletions cut 1 base from V and 10 bases from J, with 7 bases between. Per the germline V gene, CDR1 is LGHNA and CDR2 is YNFKEQ. The CDR3: CASSQGDQELFF. DNA of the CDR3: TGTGCCAGCAGCCAAGGGGATCAGGAGCTGTTTTTT.

This clonotype was recorded many times. The genes are TRBV4-3 and TRBJ1-4, with D possibly TRBD1 on 5 matching bases. Trimming left V 4 bases short and J 4 bases short, with 10 bases between. CDR3 size: 14 residues. CDR1 LGHNA and CDR2 YSLEER come from the germline V gene. CDR3 sequence: CASSPYGGNEKLFF. Here the CDR3 DNA reads TGCGCCAGCAGCCCGTACGGGGGTAATGAAAAACTGTTTTTT.

This clonotype came up a few times. This sequence joins TRBV27 and TRBJ1-1; D gene ambiguous. Germline CDR1 reads MNHEY; CDR2 reads SMNVEV (reference sequence). The CDR3 contains 12 residues. Deletions cut 2 bases from V and 9 bases from J, with 10 bases between. In DNA form, the CDR3 reads TGTGCCAGCAGTTTAACGGCGGGGAAAGCTTTCTTT. It yields the protein CASSLTAGKAFF.

In regard to this clonotype: This may stem from a read error, because a much larger clone lies one nucleotide away. The V call is TRBV7-8, the J call TRBJ2-1; 7 bases map to TRBD1. V shed 4 bases and J 3 bases; nucleotides not matched to a gene: 9. CDR1 and CDR2 from the germline V gene are SGHVS and FQNEAQ. The CDR3 spans 16 residues. The CDR3 bases are TGTGCCAGCAGCTATACGACAGGGATCATCTACAATGAGCAGTTCTTC. It yields the protein CASSYTTGIIYNEQFF. Drawing the rest from reference TRBV7-8 and TRBJ2-1, the complete variable domain is GAGVSQSPRYKVAKRGQDVALRCDPISGHVSLFWYQQALGQGPEFLTYFQNEAQLDKSGLPSDRFFAERPEGSVSTLKIQRTQQEDSAVYLCASSYTTGIIYNEQFFGPGTRLTVL.

V gene TRBV9 combines with J gene TRBJ2-7; D ambiguous. Trimming removed 3 bases at V and 0 bases at J, with 10 bases between. The CDR3 contains 14 residues. Germline CDR1 and CDR2: SGDLS and YYNGEE. CDR3 in DNA: TGTGCCAGCAGCGCCTTAGAAAGCTCCTACGAGCAGTACTTC. It yields the protein CASSALESSYEQYF.

As for this clonotype: This could be a read error, since a much larger clone is one nucleotide away. The chain is built from TRBV12-3 or TRBV12-4 and TRBJ1-2, with D perhaps matching TRBD1 (5 bases). The CDR3 contains 13 residues. The CDR3: CASTLTVRYGCTF. Here the CDR3 DNA reads TGTGCCAGCACCTTGACAGTTCGCTATGGCTGCACCTTC.

This clonotype turned up a few times. The chain carries TRBV12-3 or TRBV12-4 and TRBJ1-2; D perhaps matches TRBD1 (5 bases). V was pared by 6 bases and J by 8 bases, with 16 bases between. This CDR3 has 13 residues. The CDR3 loop reads CASSPDTARGYTF. The CDR3, as DNA: TGTGCCAGCAGCCCGGACACGGCGCGCGGCTACACCTTC.

Comment on this clonotype: Mismatch with germline at one junction end may stem from a read error. The V call is TRBV6-6, the J call TRBJ2-7; D remains unclear. This CDR3 region has 14 residues. CDR1 and CDR2 from the germline V gene are MNHNY and SVGAGI (reference sequence). The DNA of the CDR3 is TGTGCCAACAGTTCAAATTGGTGGCCCTACGAGCAGTACTTC. Its translation is CANSSNWWPYEQYF.

In its sample, this clonotype was seen a few times. This chain links TRBV18 with TRBJ1-2; TRBD1 is a possible D gene (5 bases). Trimming took off 3 bases at V and 3 bases at J, with 14 bases between the two ends. The CDR3 contains 15 residues. Germline CDR1 reads KGHSH; CDR2 reads LQKENI. Here the CDR3 DNA reads TGTGCCAGCTCACCGAAGGCAGGGAGGGACTATGGCTACACCTTC. The encoded protein is CASSPKAGRDYGYTF.

The chain joins TRBV20-1 to TRBJ1-5; a possible D gene is TRBD1 (6 bases). Germline V gene lookup returns CDR1 DFQATT and CDR2 SNEGSKA (reference sequence). The V gene lost 4 bases and the J gene lost 6 bases, with 13 bases spanning the gap. The CDR3 totals 13 residues. The CDR3 protein is CSAIKQGGQPQHF. The CDR3 coding sequence is TGCAGTGCTATTAAACAGGGAGGTCAGCCCCAGCATTTT.